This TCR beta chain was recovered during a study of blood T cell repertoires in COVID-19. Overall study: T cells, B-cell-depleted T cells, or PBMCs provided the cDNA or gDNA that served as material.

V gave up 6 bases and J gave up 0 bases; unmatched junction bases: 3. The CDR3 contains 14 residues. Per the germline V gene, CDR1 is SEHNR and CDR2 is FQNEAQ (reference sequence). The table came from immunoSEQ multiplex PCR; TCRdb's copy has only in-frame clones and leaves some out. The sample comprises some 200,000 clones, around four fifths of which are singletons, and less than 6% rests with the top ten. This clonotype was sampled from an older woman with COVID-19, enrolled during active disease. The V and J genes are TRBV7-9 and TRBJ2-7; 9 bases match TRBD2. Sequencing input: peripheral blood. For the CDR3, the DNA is TGTGCCAGCAGATCACTAGCGGGCTCCTACGAGCAGTACTTC. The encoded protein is CASRSLAGSYEQYF.